This TCR beta chain was sequenced during a study of CD8+CD57+ T cells in acquired aplastic anemia. For the study at large: CD4+ and CD8+ cells, once sorted, gave DNA averaging about 3.4 ug. Study results and limitations: The study identified more than 25 CD8+ CDR3 sequences shared by patients and controls.

This CDR3 has 16 residues. V was shortened by 6 bases and J by 6 bases, with 23 bases between the two germline ends. Germline V lookup: CDR1 SGHTA, CDR2 FQGNSA. A note on this clonotype: The antigen is unknown.

The authors sequenced patients whose flow cytometry had shown CD8+CD57+ cell expansion. No therapy was given to patients before blood sampling. Profiles of TCR beta VDJ and CDR3 were generated from a genomic DNA template. TCRdb reanalysed the reads using MiXCR and keeps one entry per CDR3 protein. The table shows 150,000 to 180,000 distinct CDR3 sequences, with 40% to 65% occurring only once. This chain joins TRBV7-2 and TRBJ1-1; the D is unclear. The receptor was derived from a human donor with aplastic anemia. The sample consisted of sorted CD4+, CD8+, or CD8+CD57+ T cells (not recorded which) from PBMCs. In DNA form, the CDR3 reads TGTGCCAGCAGTCGCACTACTGCGACACGGGCTCCTGAAGCTTTCTTT. Its translation: CASSRTTATRAPEAFF.